This T cell receptor (beta chain) is from a study of tumor and adjacent non-tumor tissue in lung cancer. RNA was extracted from bulk tissue without any cell sorting. About this clonotype itself: The conserved final phenylalanine or tryptophan is absent from the CDR3, which likely points to a read error. The limits of the CDR3 on the DNA are not certain, so only TCRdb's listed CDR3 is given.

A modified ARM-PCR protocol with three rounds of nested PCR amplified TCRbeta. TCRdb processed the multiplex PCR reads anew with MiXCR; each CDR3 protein has one entry. The data contain roughly 76,000 distinct CDR3 sequences, approximately 68% of them singletons. The CDR3 totals 13 residues, both ends included. V and J are TRBV5-7 and TRBJ2-5. TRBV5-7 is labeled an ORF, and its function is uncertain. The receptor was isolated from a woman in her 70s with non-small cell lung cancer. Material for sequencing was lung tumor tissue. CDR3 region: CASSLVRRETLYI.